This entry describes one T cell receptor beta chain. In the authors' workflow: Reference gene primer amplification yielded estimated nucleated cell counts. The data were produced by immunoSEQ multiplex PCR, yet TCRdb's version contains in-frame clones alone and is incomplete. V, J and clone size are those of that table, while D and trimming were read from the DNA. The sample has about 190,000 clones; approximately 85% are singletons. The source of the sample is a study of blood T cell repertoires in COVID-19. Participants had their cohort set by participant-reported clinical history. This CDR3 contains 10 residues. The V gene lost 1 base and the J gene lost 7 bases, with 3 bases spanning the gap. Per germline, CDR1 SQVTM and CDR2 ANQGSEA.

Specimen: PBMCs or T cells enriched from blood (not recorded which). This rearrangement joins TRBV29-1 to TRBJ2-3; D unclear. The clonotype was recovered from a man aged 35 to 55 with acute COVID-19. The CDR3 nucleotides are TGCAGCGTTGAAGTCAATACGCAGTATTTT. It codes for CSVEVNTQYF.